Each of the 14 T cell receptor beta chains below was sequenced from the same sample in a study of blood T cell repertoires in COVID-19. The repertoire was sequenced with immunoSEQ multiplex PCR; TCRdb's copy has only in-frame clones and lacks some. The table shows under 350,000 clones, with around nine tenths occurring only once. The sample comprised PBMCs or T cells enriched from blood (not recorded which). These receptor sequences come from a woman aged 55 to 70 who had recovered from COVID-19.

The chain joins TRBV9 to TRBJ2-1; D is unresolved. This CDR3 region has 17 residues. The ends were cut back, 6 bases at V and 0 bases at J, with 19 bases in the middle. Germline lookup yields CDR1 SGDLS and CDR2 YYNGEE. The CDR3 here is CASTRRNINSSYNEQFF. The DNA for the CDR3 is TGTGCCAGCACCCGGCGTAATATAAACAGCTCCTACAATGAGCAGTTCTTC.

The chain combines TRBV18 with TRBJ1-3; tentative D call: TRBD1 (6 bases). The CDR3 totals 17 residues. Germline CDR1 and CDR2: KGHSH and LQKENI. Trimming shortened V by 4 bases and J by 3 bases, and 19 bases separated the two germline ends. Here the CDR3 reads CASSQTLTGLYGNTIYF. DNA of the CDR3: TGTGCCAGCTCACAAACTTTGACAGGACTTTATGGAAACACCATATATTTT.

The chain employs TRBV21-1 and TRBJ2-7; the listed D gene, TRBD2, was not tested against the DNA. TRBV21-1 is a listed pseudogene. This CDR3 spans 14 amino acids. The CDR3 here is CASSKVIGRGEQYF. The CDR3 nucleotides read TGTGCCAGCAGCAAAGTTATAGGACGGGGGGAGCAGTACTTC.

This clone has just one count. This rearrangement joins TRBV9 to TRBJ2-7, with TRBD1 matching 9 bases. The length of the CDR3 is 15 residues. Germline CDR1 and CDR2: SGDLS and YYNGEE. The V segment lost 0 bases and the J segment 0 bases; nucleotides outside the gene matches: 1. The CDR3 DNA reads TGTGCCAGCAGCGTAGGGACAGGGGTCTCCTACGAGCAGTACTTC. This translates into CASSVGTGVSYEQYF.

The J gene is TRBJ2-7, the V gene TRBV7-8; 7 nucleotides line up with TRBD2. V was pared by 5 bases and J by 5 bases, with 15 bases of the junction left unmatched. Germline values: CDR1 SGHVS, CDR2 FQNEAQ. This CDR3 region has 16 residues. CDR3 amino acids: CASSGWVGLGRNEQYF. As DNA, the CDR3 is TGTGCCAGCAGCGGATGGGTCGGACTAGGTCGTAACGAGCAGTACTTC.

CDR3 bases: TGTGCCAGCAGCTTAAAAATACATAGCAATCAGCCCCAGCATTTT. Translating gives CASSLKIHSNQPQHF. V is TRBV5-5 and J is TRBJ1-5; D unclear. Germline V lookup: CDR1 SGHKS, CDR2 YYEKEE (reference sequence). V was cut by 2 bases and J by 0 bases, with 9 bases left in between. This CDR3 comprises 15 residues.

The chain couples TRBV19 to TRBJ2-1, with 10 bases fitting TRBD1. V gave up 5 bases and J gave up 0 bases; unmatched junction bases: 10. Germline CDR1 LNHDA, CDR2 SQIVND (reference sequence). The CDR3 extends over 18 amino acids. The CDR3 region has the DNA TGTGCCAGTAGTGCCTACCCGGGACAGGGGAGCTCCTACAATGAGCAGTTCTTC. Translation gives CASSAYPGQGSSYNEQFF.

On this clone itself: A junction boundary mismatches the germline segment, possibly from a read error. V gene TRBV6-5 combines with J gene TRBJ2-1, with D possibly matching TRBD2 (7 bases). This CDR3 spans 13 amino acids. Germline V CDR1 and CDR2: MNHEY, SVGAGI. The CDR3 coding sequence is TGTGCCACCAGTAAGGGGGGGTCCAATGAGCAGTTCTTC. It translates to CATSKGGSNEQFF.

This rearrangement joins TRBV25-1 to TRBJ1-5; the match to TRBD1 covers 10 bases. Looked up from germline, CDR1 is MGHDK and CDR2 is SYGVNS. This CDR3 comprises 13 residues. V lost 8 bases to trimming and J lost 5 bases; unmatched junction nucleotides: 3. For the CDR3, the DNA is TGTGCCAGCTCCGGGACAGGGGATCAGCCCCAGCATTTT. Translation: CASSGTGDQPQHF. Combining the CDR3 with reference TRBV25-1 and TRBJ1-5 gives the whole variable domain EADIYQTPRYLVIGTGKKITLECSQTMGHDKMYWYQQDPGMELHLIHYSYGVNSTEKGDLSSESTVSRIRTEHFPLTLESARPSHTSQYLCASSGTGDQPQHFGDGTRLSIL.

The chain couples TRBV18 to TRBJ2-7; D unresolved. The CDR3 is made up of 14 amino acids. Trimming shortened V by 0 bases and J by 3 bases, and 9 bases separated the two germline ends. Germline CDR1 reads KGHSH; CDR2 reads LQKENI. CDR3 sequence reads: CASSPPGPGYEQYF. The CDR3 nucleotides read TGTGCCAGCTCACCACCGGGCCCTGGCTACGAGCAGTACTTC.

The genes are TRBV24-1 and TRBJ1-1; 7 bases agree with TRBD1. The J segment lost 1 base and the V segment lost 4 bases, leaving 5 bases of the junction unmatched. Per the germline V gene, CDR1 is KGHDR and CDR2 is SFDVKD. The CDR3 spans 15 residues. The CDR3 reads CATSDTRQGNTEAFF. CDR3 sequence (DNA): TGTGCCACCAGTGACACTCGACAGGGGAACACTGAAGCTTTCTTT.

The chain is built from TRBV9 and TRBJ2-3, with 12 bases matching TRBD2. CDR3 size: 16 residues. The germline CDR1 and CDR2 sequences are SGDLS and YYNGEE. J lost 2 bases, V lost 4 bases, and 5 bases had no gene match. CDR3 protein: CASSLGLAGLTDTQYF. CDR3 DNA sequence: TGTGCCAGCAGCTTGGGACTAGCGGGCCTCACAGATACGCAGTATTTT.

This chain connects TRBV6-4 to TRBJ2-1; TRBD2 matches at 8 bases. V shed 5 bases, J shed 2 bases, and the junction held 2 bases outside the gene matches. Germline V lookup: CDR1 MRHNA, CDR2 SNTAGT. The CDR3 sequence is 14 residues long. CDR3 sequence reads: CASSQRGTYNEQFF. CDR3 DNA sequence: TGTGCCAGCAGTCAGCGGGGGACCTACAATGAGCAGTTCTTC.

The V and J genes are TRBV28 and TRBJ1-5; a possible D gene is TRBD1 (6 bases). This CDR3 spans 15 amino acids. The V and J ends lost 3 bases and 4 bases respectively, with 13 bases between them. Looked up from germline, CDR1 is MDHEN and CDR2 is SYDVKM. DNA of the CDR3: TGTGCCAGCAGTTTGACAGGAGAAATTAATCAGCCCCAGCATTTT. Translated, it gives CASSLTGEINQPQHF.